This TCR beta chain was sequenced for a study of blood T cell repertoires in COVID-19. Overall study context: Sites across the United States, Italy and Spain contributed samples from acute and convalescent COVID-19. In each case, the material was cDNA or gDNA derived from T cells, B-cell-depleted T cells, or PBMCs.

Authors' data handling: Amplification of reference gene primers was used by the study to estimate nucleated cell counts. Sequenced by immunoSEQ multiplex PCR; TCRdb stores in-frame clones only, minus some. That table supplies the V and J calls and clone size; D and trimming were determined from the DNA. The sample shows about 180,000 clones, 86% of them seen only once. This clone showed up just once. The germline gives CDR1 DFQATT, CDR2 SNEGSKA (reference sequence). The CDR3 is 13 amino acids. The V and J ends lost 3 bases and 0 bases respectively, with 8 bases between them. The chain uses TRBV20-1 and TRBJ1-2; no clear D gene. The sequencing input was peripheral blood. The origin of this receptor is a woman aged 30 to 39 with active or convalescent COVID-19. The CDR3 DNA reads TGCAGTGCTAGTGTTGGCACTAACTATGGCTACACCTTC. As protein: CSASVGTNYGYTF.